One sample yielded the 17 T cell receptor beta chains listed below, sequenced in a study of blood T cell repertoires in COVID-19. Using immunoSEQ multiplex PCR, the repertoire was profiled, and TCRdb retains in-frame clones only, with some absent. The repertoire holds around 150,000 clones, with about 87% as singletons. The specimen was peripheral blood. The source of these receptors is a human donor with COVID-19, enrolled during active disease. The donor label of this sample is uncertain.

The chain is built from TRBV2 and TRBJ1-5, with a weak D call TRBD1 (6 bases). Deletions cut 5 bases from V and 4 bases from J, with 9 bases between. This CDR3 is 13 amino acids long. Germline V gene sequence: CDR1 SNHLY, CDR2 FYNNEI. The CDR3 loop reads CASSRQENQPQHF. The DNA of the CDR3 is TGTGCCAGCAGTCGACAGGAGAATCAGCCCCAGCATTTT.

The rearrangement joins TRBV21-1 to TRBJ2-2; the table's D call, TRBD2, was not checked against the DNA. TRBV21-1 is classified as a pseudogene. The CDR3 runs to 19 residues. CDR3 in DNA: TGTGCCAGCAGCAAAGGGCCTAGCGGGAGGGTTAGCGGAACCGGGGAGCTGTTTTTT. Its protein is CASSKGPSGRVSGTGELFF.

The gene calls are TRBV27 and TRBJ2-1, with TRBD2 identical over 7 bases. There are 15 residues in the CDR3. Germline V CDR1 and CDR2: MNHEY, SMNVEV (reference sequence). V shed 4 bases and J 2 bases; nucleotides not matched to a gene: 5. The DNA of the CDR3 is TGTGCCAGCAGTTGGGGGGGAGGGCCCTACAATGAGCAGTTCTTC. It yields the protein CASSWGGGPYNEQFF.

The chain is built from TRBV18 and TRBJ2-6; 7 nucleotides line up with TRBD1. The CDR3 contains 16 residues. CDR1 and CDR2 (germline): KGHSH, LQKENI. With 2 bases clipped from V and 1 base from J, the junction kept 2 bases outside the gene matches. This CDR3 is CASSPARGSGANVLTF. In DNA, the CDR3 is TGTGCCAGCTCACCAGCCAGGGGGTCTGGGGCCAACGTCCTGACTTTC.

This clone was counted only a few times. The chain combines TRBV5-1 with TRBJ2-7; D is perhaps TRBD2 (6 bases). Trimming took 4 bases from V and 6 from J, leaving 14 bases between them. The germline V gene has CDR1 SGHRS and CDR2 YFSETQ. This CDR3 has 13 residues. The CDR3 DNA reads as TGCGCCAGCAGCACCGGTTGGGGAGGCGAGCAGTACTTC. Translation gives CASSTGWGGEQYF.

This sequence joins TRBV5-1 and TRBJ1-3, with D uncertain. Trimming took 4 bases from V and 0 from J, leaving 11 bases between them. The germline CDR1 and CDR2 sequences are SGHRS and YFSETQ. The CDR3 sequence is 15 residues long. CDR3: CASSTGLNSGNTIYF. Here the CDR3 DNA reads TGCGCCAGCAGCACCGGGTTGAACTCTGGAAACACCATATATTTT.

The CDR3 nucleotides read TGTGCCAGCAGCGTAGCACAGGGGATGGGAGAGACCCAGTACTTC. Translation: CASSVAQGMGETQYF. V and J are TRBV9 and TRBJ2-5; the match to TRBD1 covers 7 bases. Germline loops: CDR1 SGDLS, CDR2 YYNGEE. This CDR3 spans 15 amino acids. With V trimmed by 0 bases and J by 4 bases, 6 bases remained unmatched.

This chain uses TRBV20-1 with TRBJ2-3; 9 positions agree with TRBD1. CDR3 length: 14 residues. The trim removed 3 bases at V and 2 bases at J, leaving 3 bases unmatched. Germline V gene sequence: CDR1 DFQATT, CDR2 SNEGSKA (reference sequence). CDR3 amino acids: CSASGTGNTDTQYF. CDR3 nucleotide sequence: TGCAGTGCTAGTGGGACAGGGAACACAGATACGCAGTATTTT.

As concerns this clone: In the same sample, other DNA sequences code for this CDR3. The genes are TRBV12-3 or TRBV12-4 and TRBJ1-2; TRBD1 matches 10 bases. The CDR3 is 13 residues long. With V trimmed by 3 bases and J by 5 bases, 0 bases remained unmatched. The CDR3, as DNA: TGTGCCAGCAGTTTGGGACAGGGGTATGGCTACACCTTC. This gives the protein CASSLGQGYGYTF.

CDR3 sequence reads: CASSLALASYNEQFF. CDR3 nucleotides: TGTGCCAGCAGCTTAGCTCTGGCCTCCTACAATGAGCAGTTCTTC. This rearrangement joins TRBV7-3 to TRBJ2-1; D gene uncertain. V was clipped by 2 bases and J by 0 bases, with 8 bases between them. This CDR3 is 15 amino acids long. Germline loops: CDR1 SGHTA, CDR2 FQGTGA.

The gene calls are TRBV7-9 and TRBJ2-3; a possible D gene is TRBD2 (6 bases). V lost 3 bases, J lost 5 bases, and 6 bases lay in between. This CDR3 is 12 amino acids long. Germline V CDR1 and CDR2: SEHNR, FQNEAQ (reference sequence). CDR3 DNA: TGTGCCAGCAGCTTCGGGGGAGATACGCAGTATTTT. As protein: CASSFGGDTQYF.

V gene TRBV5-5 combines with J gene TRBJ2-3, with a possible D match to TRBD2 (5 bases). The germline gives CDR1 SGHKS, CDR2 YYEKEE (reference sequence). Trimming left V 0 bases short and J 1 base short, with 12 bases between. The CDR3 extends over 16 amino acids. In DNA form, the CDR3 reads TGTGCCAGCAGCTTGGATTGGGGAGATGGCACAGATACGCAGTATTTT. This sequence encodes CASSLDWGDGTDTQYF.

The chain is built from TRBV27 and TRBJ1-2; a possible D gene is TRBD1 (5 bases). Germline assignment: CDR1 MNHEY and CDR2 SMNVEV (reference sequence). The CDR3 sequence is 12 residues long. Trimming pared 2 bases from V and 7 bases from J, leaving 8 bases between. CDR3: CASSLGGSGYTF. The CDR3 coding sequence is TGTGCCAGCAGTTTAGGGGGGTCTGGCTACACCTTC.

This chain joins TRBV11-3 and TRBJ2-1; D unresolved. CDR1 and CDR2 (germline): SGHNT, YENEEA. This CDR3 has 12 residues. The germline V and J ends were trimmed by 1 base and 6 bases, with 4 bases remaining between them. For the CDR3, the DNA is TGTGCCAGCAGCTTAGGTATCAATGAGCAGTTCTTC. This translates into CASSLGINEQFF. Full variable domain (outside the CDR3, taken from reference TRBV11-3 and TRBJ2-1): EAGVVQSPRYKIIEKKQPVAFWCNPISGHNTLYWYLQNLGQGPELLIRYENEEAVDDSQLPKDRFSAERLKGVDSTLKIQPAELGDSAVYLCASSLGINEQFFGPGTRLTVL.

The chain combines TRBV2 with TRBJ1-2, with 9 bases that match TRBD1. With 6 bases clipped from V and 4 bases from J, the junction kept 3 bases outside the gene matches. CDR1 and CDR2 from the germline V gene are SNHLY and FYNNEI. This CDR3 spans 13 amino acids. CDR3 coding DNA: TGTGCCAGCAGCGAGACAGGGGGCTATGGCTACACCTTC. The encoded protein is CASSETGGYGYTF.

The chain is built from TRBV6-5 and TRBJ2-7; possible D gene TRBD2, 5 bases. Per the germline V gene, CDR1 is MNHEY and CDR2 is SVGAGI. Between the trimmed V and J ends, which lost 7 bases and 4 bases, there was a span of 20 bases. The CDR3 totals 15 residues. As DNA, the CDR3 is TGTGCCAGCAAGGGAGATAAGGACTTTTCTTACGAGCAGTACTTC. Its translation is CASKGDKDFSYEQYF.

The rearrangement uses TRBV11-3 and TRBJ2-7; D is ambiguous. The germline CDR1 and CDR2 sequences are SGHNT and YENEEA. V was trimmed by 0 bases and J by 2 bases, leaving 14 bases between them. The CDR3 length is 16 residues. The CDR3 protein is CASSLELTRGTYEQYF. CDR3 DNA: TGTGCCAGCAGCTTAGAGTTGACGCGCGGCACCTACGAGCAGTACTTC.